The T cell receptor beta chain described here comes from a study of cytomegalovirus exposure and HLA in healthy donors. Study results and caveats: The authors listed roughly 150 TCR beta chains as cytomegalovirus-associated. Most TCR sequences proved rare, with some public TCRs found in many donors.

Assay: immunoSEQ multiplex PCR; the TCRdb copy retains only in-frame clones and omits some. This table holds some 63,000 clones, more than 80% found once. The CDR3 is 15 residues long. Germline CDR1 is LNHDA and CDR2 is SQIVND (reference sequence). The V and J ends lost 8 bases and 4 bases respectively, with 19 bases between them. As regards this clone: Its target is unknown.

The TCR comes from a woman between 18 and 29 years old in good health and CMV-seronegative. The sequencing sample was made of PBMCs. The V gene is TRBV19, the J gene TRBJ2-3; D is possibly TRBD1 (6 bases). The CDR3 DNA reads as TGTGCCAGTGTGGGGGCAGGGGCGATCTCAGATACGCAGTATTTT. It codes for CASVGAGAISDTQYF.